This T cell receptor (beta chain) emerged from a study of T cells in Graves' hyperthyroidism and ophthalmopathy. Regarding the study as a whole: It was a median about 6.5 months before onset that the model predicted ophthalmopathy.

The CDR3 regions of TCR beta were amplified from RNA transcripts. TCR CDR3 underwent first-round RT-PCR with the HTBI primer set. MiXCR, applied by TCRdb to the multiplex PCR reads, yields one record per CDR3 protein. Here the sample spans some 300,000 distinct CDR3 sequences, roughly 15% being singletons. In making diagnoses, clinical symptoms, serum thyroxine and TRAb, thyroid ultrasound and orbital computed tomography were all used. Ten or more counts support this clonotype. What it recognizes is unknown. Germline V CDR1 and CDR2: SGHTA, FQGNSA. The CDR3 contains 13 residues. Trimming removed 4 bases at V and 3 bases at J, with 6 bases between.

V is TRBV7-2 and J is TRBJ1-4, with no clear D. This sequence originates from a woman aged 40 to 55 with Graves' hyperthyroidism. The sample taken for sequencing was blood. The CDR3 coding sequence is TGTGCCAGCAGCTCGGTAGCTAATGAAAAACTGTTTTTT. This sequence encodes CASSSVANEKLFF.